What follows are 10 T cell receptor beta chains derived from one specimen sequenced in a study of shared clonotypes between healthy human individuals. Profiled with immunoSEQ multiplex PCR; TCRdb holds only in-frame clones, not every one. Of 2,500,000 or so clones in the sample, more than 80% were seen once. Sequenced sample: naive CD4+ T cells sorted from blood. As for subset: CD45RA+ positively selected. The receptors here all came from a man aged 18-30 years in good health.

The chain combines TRBV5-4 with TRBJ2-5; 8 bases match TRBD2. The CDR3 covers 17 residues. V lost 1 base and J lost 4; bases outside the gene matches: 12. CDR1 and CDR2 from the germline V gene are SGHNT and YYREEE (reference sequence). This CDR3 is CASSLSPSGGAIETQYF. The CDR3 bases are TGTGCCAGCAGCTTGAGCCCTTCCGGGGGGGCGATAGAGACCCAGTACTTC.

V usage is TRBV7-8 and J usage is TRBJ2-7; 9 bases map to TRBD1. J was trimmed by 4 bases and V by 5 bases; bases with no gene match: 9. Germline-derived CDR1 and CDR2 are SGHVS and FQNEAQ. The CDR3 consists of 15 residues. Here the CDR3 reads CASSPRDRVGYEQYF. DNA for the CDR3: TGTGCCAGCAGCCCTCGGGACAGGGTGGGGTACGAGCAGTACTTC.

The chain employs TRBV10-3 and TRBJ2-1; possible D gene TRBD1, 6 bases. This CDR3 has 12 amino acids. Trimming pared 7 bases from V and 7 bases from J, leaving 11 bases between. Germline lookup yields CDR1 ENHRY and CDR2 SYGVKD. CDR3 region: CAIKGQGNEQFF. DNA for the CDR3: TGTGCCATCAAGGGACAAGGGAATGAGCAGTTCTTC.

The chain carries TRBV11-3 and TRBJ2-1, with 11 positions matching TRBD2. Unmatched junction bases numbered 6, after V lost 5 bases and J lost 6 bases. This CDR3 has 15 amino acids. Germline lookup yields CDR1 SGHNT and CDR2 YENEEA. CDR3 protein: CASSVTSGGRNEQFF. The CDR3 region has the DNA TGTGCCAGCAGCGTAACTAGCGGGGGTCGCAATGAGCAGTTCTTC. The full variable domain, rest sourced from reference TRBV11-3 and TRBJ2-1, is EAGVVQSPRYKIIEKKQPVAFWCNPISGHNTLYWYLQNLGQGPELLIRYENEEAVDDSQLPKDRFSAERLKGVDSTLKIQPAELGDSAVYLCASSVTSGGRNEQFFGPGTRLTVL.

J is TRBJ1-5 and V is TRBV30; 7 bases map to TRBD1. The CDR3 is 13 amino acids. V dropped 0 bases and J dropped 7; count of bases not matched to a gene: 3. CDR1 GTSNPN and CDR2 SVGIG come from the germline V gene (reference sequence). The CDR3: CAWSVQGWQPQHF. In DNA form, the CDR3 reads TGTGCCTGGAGTGTACAGGGGTGGCAGCCCCAGCATTTT. The full variable domain, with the rest looked up from reference TRBV30 and TRBJ1-5, is SQTIHQWPATLVQPVGSPLSLECTVEGTSNPNLYWYRQAAGRGLQLLFYSVGIGQISSEVPQNLSASRPQDRQFILSSKKLLLSDSGFYLCAWSVQGWQPQHFGDGTRLSIL.

Of note for this clone: Mismatch with germline at one junction end may stem from a read error. This rearrangement joins TRBV7-7 to TRBJ1-5; D uncertain. Germline V lookup: CDR1 SSHAT, CDR2 FNYEAQ (reference sequence). This CDR3 comprises 13 residues. The CDR3 coding sequence is TGTGCTAGCAGCTCAGGTTTCAATCAGCCCCAGCATTTT. Translated: CASSSGFNQPQHF.

V is TRBV6-5 and J is TRBJ2-2; TRBD2 matches 9 bases. The V gene's germline CDR1 is MNHEY and CDR2 SVGAGI. The CDR3 spans 15 residues. Trimming cost V 7 bases and J 1 base; bases outside gene matches: 4. CDR3 protein: CASTRLAENTGELFF. As DNA, the CDR3 is TGTGCCAGCACCCGACTAGCGGAGAACACCGGGGAGCTGTTTTTT.

This clone appeared a few times. The chain couples TRBV27 to TRBJ2-2; D gene ambiguous. This CDR3 is 12 amino acids long. V dropped 4 bases and J dropped 2 bases, with 2 bases sitting between them. Germline loops: CDR1 MNHEY, CDR2 SMNVEV (reference sequence). CDR3 coding DNA: TGTGCCAGCAGTTATAACACCGGGGAGCTGTTTTTT. Its translation is CASSYNTGELFF.

The chain has TRBV6-1 and TRBJ2-7; D gene uncertain. V shed 3 bases and J shed 0 bases, with 15 bases lying between them. The CDR3 spans 16 residues. The germline gives CDR1 MNHNS, CDR2 SASEGT. The DNA of the CDR3 is TGTGCCAGCAGTGAGAAGGACCGCTGGAGCTCCTACGAGCAGTACTTC. Its protein product is CASSEKDRWSSYEQYF.

This chain connects TRBV6-5 to TRBJ1-3; D unclear. The length of the CDR3 is 12 residues. Germline assignment: CDR1 MNHEY and CDR2 SVGAGI. The V end was cut by 6 bases, the J end by 4 bases, with 7 bases between. The CDR3 reads CASSAQGNTIYF. The CDR3 DNA is TGTGCCAGCAGCGCTCAGGGAAACACCATATATTTT.